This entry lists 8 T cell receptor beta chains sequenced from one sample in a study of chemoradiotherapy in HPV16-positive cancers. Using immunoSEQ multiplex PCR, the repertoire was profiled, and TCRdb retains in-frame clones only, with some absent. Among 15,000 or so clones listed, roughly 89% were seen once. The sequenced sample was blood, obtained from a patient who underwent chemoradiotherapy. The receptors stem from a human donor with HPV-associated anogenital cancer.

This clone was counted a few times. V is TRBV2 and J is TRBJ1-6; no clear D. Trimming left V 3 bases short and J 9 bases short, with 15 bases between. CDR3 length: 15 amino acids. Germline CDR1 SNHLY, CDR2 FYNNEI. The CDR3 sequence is CASSELVLDISPLHF. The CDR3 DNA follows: TGTGCCAGCAGTGAGCTAGTCCTAGACATTTCACCCCTCCACTTT.

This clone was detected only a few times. CDR3 amino acids: CATSRVGDLNYEQYF. The CDR3 DNA sequence: TGTGCCACCAGCAGAGTGGGGGACCTCAATTACGAGCAGTACTTC. This chain uses TRBV15 with TRBJ2-7; D may correspond to TRBD1 or TRBD2 (5 bases each). This CDR3 comprises 15 residues. Trimming left V 1 base short and J 4 bases short, with 14 bases between. The germline CDR1 and CDR2 sequences are LNHNV and YYDKDF (reference sequence).

For the CDR3, the DNA is TGCGCCAGCAGCTTTGACAGGCCTGGGACTGAAGCTTTCTTT. It is translated as CASSFDRPGTEAFF. The V and J genes are TRBV5-1 and TRBJ1-1; D might be TRBD1 (6 bases). Germline V gene lookup returns CDR1 SGHRS and CDR2 YFSETQ. This CDR3 has 14 amino acids. Deletions cut 2 bases from V and 5 bases from J, with 13 bases between. The variable domain in full, with the rest retrieved from reference TRBV5-1 and TRBJ1-1, is KAGVTQTPRYLIKTRGQQVTLSCSPISGHRSVSWYQQTPGQGLQFLFEYFSETQRNKGNFPGRFSGRQFSNSRSEMNVSTLELGDSALYLCASSFDRPGTEAFFGQGTRLTVV.

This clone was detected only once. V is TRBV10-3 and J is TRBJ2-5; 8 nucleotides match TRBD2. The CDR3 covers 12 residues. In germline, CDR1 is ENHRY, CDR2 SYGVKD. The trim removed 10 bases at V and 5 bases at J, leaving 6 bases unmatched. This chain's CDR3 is CATSGRTETQYF. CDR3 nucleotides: TGTGCCACTAGCGGGCGTACGGAGACCCAGTACTTC.

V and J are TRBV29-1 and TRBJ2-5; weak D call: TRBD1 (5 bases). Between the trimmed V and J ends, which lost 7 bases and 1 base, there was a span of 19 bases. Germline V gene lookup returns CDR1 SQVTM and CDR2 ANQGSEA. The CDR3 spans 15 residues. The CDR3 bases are TGCAGCGGACGGGTTAGCTGGGGCACCCAAGAGACCCAGTACTTC. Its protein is CSGRVSWGTQETQYF.

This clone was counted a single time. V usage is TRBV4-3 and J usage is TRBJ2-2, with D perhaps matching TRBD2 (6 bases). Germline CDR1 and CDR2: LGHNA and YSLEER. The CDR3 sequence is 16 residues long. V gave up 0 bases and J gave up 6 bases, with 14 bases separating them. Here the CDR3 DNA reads TGCGCCAGCAGCCAAGAAGAAGGGACGGGGGCCGGGGAGCTGTTTTTT. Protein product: CASSQEEGTGAGELFF.

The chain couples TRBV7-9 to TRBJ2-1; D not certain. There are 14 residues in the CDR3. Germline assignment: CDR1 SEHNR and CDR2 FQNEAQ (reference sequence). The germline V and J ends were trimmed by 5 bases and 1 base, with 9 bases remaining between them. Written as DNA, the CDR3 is TGTGCCAGCAGCCCCGTGGAATCCTACAATGAGCAGTTCTTC. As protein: CASSPVESYNEQFF.

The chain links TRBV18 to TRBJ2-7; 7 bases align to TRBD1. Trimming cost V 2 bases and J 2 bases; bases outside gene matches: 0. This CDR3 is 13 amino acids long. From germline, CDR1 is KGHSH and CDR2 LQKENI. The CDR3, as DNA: TGTGCCAGCTCACCAGGGACAGCCTACGAGCAGTACTTC. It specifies CASSPGTAYEQYF.